This T cell receptor (beta chain) was profiled in a study of T cells in Graves' hyperthyroidism and ophthalmopathy. RNA transcripts yielded amplified TCR beta CDR3 regions. When the TCR CDR3 underwent first-round RT-PCR, the HTBI primer set was used. From the multiplex PCR reads, TCRdb called clonotypes with MiXCR, one entry per CDR3 protein. Altogether 500,000 to 650,000 distinct CDR3 sequences are present, approximately 14% being singletons, with the ten largest covering more than 11%. In germline, CDR1 is LNHDA, CDR2 SQIVND (reference sequence). The CDR3 extends over 15 amino acids. Trimming at V came to 6 bases and at J to 0 bases, leaving 6 bases not matched to a gene.

The receptor's source is a woman aged 35 to 49 with Graves' hyperthyroidism. This chain links TRBV19 with TRBJ1-1; 8 bases are shared with TRBD1. The sample was blood. The CDR3 DNA reads TGTGCCAGTAGATCCCGGACAGGGTTGAACACTGAAGCTTTCTTT. This codes for CASRSRTGLNTEAFF.